This T cell receptor beta chain was captured in a study of coeliac disease. Study details: Each coeliac patient was active, refractory type I, or diet-controlled.

This clone appeared a few times. V lost 9 bases to trimming and J lost 0 bases, with 12 bases between them. CDR1 LNHNV and CDR2 YYDKDF come from the germline V gene (reference sequence). This CDR3 spans 14 amino acids. Clones were sequenced by immunoSEQ multiplex PCR, and TCRdb holds only the in-frame ones, with some missing. The data hold 3,000 to 4,000 clones, with roughly 50% observed a single time. The sample taken for sequencing was intraepithelial lymphocytes from the gut. The chain couples TRBV15 to TRBJ2-1; D is possibly TRBD2 (5 bases). The sequence came from a woman in her 70s with celiac disease. The CDR3 bases are TGTGCCACTACTAGGGAGAGCTCCTACAATGAGCAGTTCTTC. Translation gives CATTRESSYNEQFF.